Shown below are 13 T cell receptor beta chains from a single sample sequenced in a study of control samples from healthy donors and cancer patients. TCRdb's table, derived via immunoSEQ multiplex PCR, lists solely in-frame clones and lacks some. Found here are about 120,000 clones, roughly 89% of them singletons; the top ten hold around 10%. The sample was blood. These receptors were obtained from a young man in good health.

DNA for the CDR3: TGTGCAGTAGGCCAGAACACTGAAGCTTTCTTT. Encoded protein: CAVGQNTEAFF. The chain recombines TRBV6-5 with TRBJ1-1; the D is unclear. The CDR3 length is 11 residues. Germline CDR1 and CDR2: MNHEY and SVGAGI.

The chain uses TRBV7-9 and TRBJ2-1; perhaps TRBD2 as D (6 bases). Germline V gene sequence: CDR1 SEHNR, CDR2 FQNEAQ (reference sequence). Trimming took off 3 bases at V and 9 bases at J, with 18 bases between the two ends. CDR3 length equals 15 residues. CDR3 loop: CASSFDHGRESEQFF. The CDR3 DNA follows: TGTGCCAGCAGCTTTGACCACGGACGGGAGAGTGAGCAGTTCTTC.

V usage is TRBV5-1 and J usage is TRBJ2-6, with 9 bases lining up with TRBD1. The junction had 3 bases not matched to a gene; V was cut back by 0 bases and J by 2 bases. Germline V gene sequence: CDR1 SGHRS, CDR2 YFSETQ. The CDR3 covers 17 residues. The CDR3 DNA reads TGCGCCAGCAGCTTGGCCGGGACAGGGCCTGGGGCCAACGTCCTGACTTTC. It is translated as CASSLAGTGPGANVLTF. Using reference TRBV5-1 and TRBJ2-6 for the parts outside the CDR3, the full variable domain is KAGVTQTPRYLIKTRGQQVTLSCSPISGHRSVSWYQQTPGQGLQFLFEYFSETQRNKGNFPGRFSGRQFSNSRSEMNVSTLELGDSALYLCASSLAGTGPGANVLTFGAGSRLTVL.

The chain joins TRBV5-1 to TRBJ1-4, with a possible D match to TRBD1 (5 bases). The germline CDR1 and CDR2 sequences are SGHRS and YFSETQ. The CDR3 runs to 15 residues. V lost 2 bases and J lost 1, with 9 bases in between. CDR3 bases: TGCGCCAGCAGCTTTTATCAGGGAACTAATGAAAAACTGTTTTTT. Encoded protein: CASSFYQGTNEKLFF.

This clone showed up just a few times. The gene calls are TRBV4-1 and TRBJ1-5, with unresolved D. V was pared by 0 bases and J by 2 bases, with 11 bases between. Germline V CDR1 and CDR2: MGHRA, YSYEKL. This CDR3 contains 16 residues. CDR3 DNA: TGCGCCAGCAGCCAAGATGAACCAAAGGGCAATCAGCCCCAGCATTTT. Its protein is CASSQDEPKGNQPQHF.

The J gene is TRBJ1-2, the V gene TRBV25-1; 7 positions match TRBD1. V dropped 2 bases and J dropped 6; count of bases not matched to a gene: 6. Germline-derived CDR1 and CDR2 are MGHDK and SYGVNS. The CDR3 is 14 residues long. CDR3 loop: CASSERQGKHGYTF. In DNA form, the CDR3 reads TGTGCCAGCAGTGAACGACAGGGTAAACATGGCTACACCTTC.

The chain is built from TRBV6-6 and TRBJ1-6; no clear D gene. Trimming took 8 bases from V and 9 from J, leaving 11 bases between them. The CDR3 totals 12 residues. Germline values: CDR1 MNHNY, CDR2 SVGAGI (reference sequence). DNA of the CDR3: TGTGCCAGCCGGACGGAGCTTTCACCCCTCCACTTT. The encoded protein is CASRTELSPLHF.

This chain links TRBV5-1 with TRBJ1-2; D gene unclear. This CDR3 comprises 13 residues. Trimming stripped 2 bases from V and 0 bases from J, with 5 bases between. Germline lookup yields CDR1 SGHRS and CDR2 YFSETQ. CDR3: CASSFGANYGYTF. DNA for the CDR3: TGCGCCAGCAGCTTTGGAGCTAACTATGGCTACACCTTC.

This clone turned up a few times. The rearrangement joins TRBV5-1 to TRBJ2-4; TRBD1 matches 7 bases. The junction had 10 bases not matched to a gene; V was cut back by 1 base and J by 0 bases. In germline, CDR1 is SGHRS, CDR2 YFSETQ. This CDR3 region has 18 residues. Here the CDR3 reads CASSLRGTEGLAKNIQYF. The CDR3 region has the DNA TGCGCCAGCAGCTTGCGAGGGACAGAGGGGCTAGCCAAAAACATTCAGTACTTC. Supplemented by reference TRBV5-1 and TRBJ2-4, the full variable domain reads KAGVTQTPRYLIKTRGQQVTLSCSPISGHRSVSWYQQTPGQGLQFLFEYFSETQRNKGNFPGRFSGRQFSNSRSEMNVSTLELGDSALYLCASSLRGTEGLAKNIQYFGAGTRLSVL.

This chain joins TRBV5-1 and TRBJ2-7; unclear D gene. The CDR3 sequence is 12 residues long. Trimming took off 0 bases at V and 4 bases at J, with 5 bases between the two ends. Germline values: CDR1 SGHRS, CDR2 YFSETQ. The CDR3: CASSLDGYEQYF. The CDR3 nucleotides are TGCGCCAGCAGCTTGGATGGTTACGAGCAGTACTTC.

This clone was observed once. The V and J genes are TRBV24-1 and TRBJ2-1; the match to TRBD1 covers 9 bases. V gave up 4 bases and J gave up 8 bases; unmatched junction bases: 5. The CDR3 contains 14 residues. CDR1 and CDR2 from the germline V gene are KGHDR and SFDVKD. This CDR3 reads CATSDPDRGHEQFF. Written as DNA, the CDR3 is TGTGCCACCAGTGACCCGGACAGGGGCCATGAGCAGTTCTTC.

The CDR3 reads CASSRPLAGEQDTQYF. CDR3 DNA sequence: TGCGCCAGCAGCCGCCCACTGGCGGGGGAACAGGATACGCAGTATTTT. V is TRBV4-1 and J is TRBJ2-3; 7 bases line up with TRBD2. Germline lookup yields CDR1 MGHRA and CDR2 YSYEKL. Germline trimming cut 4 bases from V and 6 bases from J; bases unmatched to any gene: 13. There are 16 residues in the CDR3.

The chain is built from TRBV5-1 and TRBJ2-5; D is unclear. Per germline, CDR1 SGHRS and CDR2 YFSETQ. Trimming left V 4 bases short and J 2 bases short, with 12 bases between. This CDR3 has 14 amino acids. This CDR3 reads CASSTMIGQETQYF. The DNA of the CDR3 is TGCGCCAGCAGCACAATGATAGGACAAGAGACCCAGTACTTC.